The 12 T cell receptor beta chains below were found in one sample sequenced in a study of shared clonotypes between healthy human individuals. Method: immunoSEQ multiplex PCR; TCRdb's copy keeps in-frame clones and lacks some. The sample lists a few million clones, roughly nine tenths occurring once. The material sequenced was naive CD4+ T cells sorted from blood. Subset defined: CD45RA+ positively selected. These receptors originate from a man aged 18 to 30 in good health.

The genes are TRBV7-2 and TRBJ2-7; the D gene is possibly TRBD1 (5 bases). CDR1 and CDR2 from the germline V gene are SGHTA and FQGNSA. Deletions cut 0 bases from V and 4 bases from J, with 19 bases between. This CDR3 spans 17 amino acids. CDR3 sequence reads: CASSLAGPPSTGYEQYF. The CDR3 bases are TGTGCCAGCAGCTTAGCCGGGCCCCCGTCAACAGGTTACGAGCAGTACTTC.

The rearrangement links TRBV6-1 to TRBJ1-4; TRBD1 matches at 8 bases. Germline CDR1 and CDR2: MNHNS and SASEGT. The ends lost 0 bases at V and 4 bases at J; junction bases unmatched: 7. This CDR3 region has 17 residues. The CDR3: CASSEAGRGRINEKLFF. DNA of the CDR3: TGTGCCAGCAGTGAAGCTGGCAGGGGGCGTATTAATGAAAAACTGTTTTTT.

The rearrangement joins TRBV9 to TRBJ1-3, with 8 positions matching TRBD1. Germline CDR1 SGDLS, CDR2 YYNGEE. There are 16 residues in the CDR3. With V trimmed by 4 bases and J by 3 bases, 9 bases remained unmatched. As DNA, the CDR3 is TGTGCCAGCAGCTCACGACAGGGGACTTTTGGAAACACCATATATTTT. Translating gives CASSSRQGTFGNTIYF. Supplemented by reference TRBV9 and TRBJ1-3, the full variable domain reads DSGVTQTPKHLITATGQRVTLRCSPRSGDLSVYWYQQSLDQGLQFLIQYYNGEERAKGNILERFSAQQFPDLHSELNLSSLELGDSALYFCASSSRQGTFGNTIYFGEGSWLTVV.

This chain connects TRBV6-5 to TRBJ1-6; no clear D gene. Germline loops: CDR1 MNHEY, CDR2 SVGAGI. With 4 bases removed from V and 6 bases from J, the gap between germline ends came to 4 bases. The CDR3 totals 12 residues. The CDR3 region has the DNA TGTGCCAGCAGTTCAATTAATTCACCCCTCCACTTT. It specifies CASSSINSPLHF.

The table lists this clone with a count of one. The V call is TRBV5-4, the J call TRBJ2-5; the match to TRBD2 covers 9 bases. The CDR3 totals 15 residues. The germline V gene has CDR1 SGHNT and CDR2 YYREEE (reference sequence). V was pared by 0 bases and J by 5 bases, with 5 bases of the junction left unmatched. The CDR3 loop is CASSLGGLAEETQYF. The CDR3 DNA follows: TGTGCCAGCAGCTTGGGGGGACTAGCTGAGGAGACCCAGTACTTC. The variable domain in full, completed from reference TRBV5-4 and TRBJ2-5, reads ETGVTQSPTHLIKTRGQQVTLRCSSQSGHNTVSWYQQALGQGPQFIFQYYREEENGRGNFPPRFSGLQFPNYSSELNVNALELDDSALYLCASSLGGLAEETQYFGPGTRLLVL.

V gene TRBV28 combines with J gene TRBJ1-2; unclear D gene. This CDR3 spans 12 amino acids. Germline CDR1 reads MDHEN; CDR2 reads SYDVKM. Trimming stripped 6 bases from V and 8 bases from J, with 13 bases between. In DNA form, the CDR3 reads TGTGCCAGCAGCTACATACTCGGCGGCTACACCTTC. Protein sequence: CASSYILGGYTF.

The genes are TRBV7-9 and TRBJ1-4, with D possibly being TRBD1 (5 bases). This CDR3 region has 15 residues. Germline V lookup: CDR1 SEHNR, CDR2 FQNEAQ (reference sequence). V dropped 0 bases and J dropped 7 bases, with 12 bases sitting between them. In DNA, the CDR3 is TGTGCCAGCAGCTTAGCGCTGGGGACTCTTGAAAAACTGTTTTTT. This sequence encodes CASSLALGTLEKLFF. Combining the CDR3 with reference TRBV7-9 and TRBJ1-4 gives the whole variable domain DTGVSQNPRHKITKRGQNVTFRCDPISEHNRLYWYRQTLGQGPEFLTYFQNEAQLEKSRLLSDRFSAERPKGSFSTLEIQRTEQGDSAMYLCASSLALGTLEKLFFGSGTQLSVL.

The chain recombines TRBV10-3 with TRBJ2-5, with D possibly matching TRBD2 (5 bases). The germline gives CDR1 ENHRY, CDR2 SYGVKD. Between the trimmed V and J ends, which lost 6 bases and 5 bases, there was a span of 16 bases. This CDR3 contains 14 residues. The CDR3 spells CAIREETTGETQYF. CDR3 nucleotide sequence: TGTGCCATCAGGGAGGAAACGACGGGGGAGACCCAGTACTTC.

This rearrangement joins TRBV27 to TRBJ2-3, with a tentative D call TRBD2 (7 bases). The CDR3 contains 16 residues. The germline V gene encodes CDR1 MNHEY and CDR2 SMNVEV (reference sequence). V was pared by 3 bases and J by 0 bases, with 13 bases between. The chain's CDR3 is CASSLRGGTSTDTQYF. The CDR3 DNA reads as TGTGCCAGCAGTTTGAGGGGGGGGACAAGCACAGATACGCAGTATTTT.

The genes are TRBV11-2 and TRBJ2-1; D perhaps matches TRBD2 (6 bases). The germline V gene has CDR1 SGHAT and CDR2 FQNNGV. CDR3 length equals 16 residues. V was pared by 0 bases and J by 0 bases, with 9 bases between. The chain's CDR3 is CASSLDRGSSYNEQFF. Written as DNA, the CDR3 is TGTGCCAGCAGCTTAGATCGGGGGAGCTCCTACAATGAGCAGTTCTTC.

This clone was seen once. The chain employs TRBV2 and TRBJ2-2; D possibly matches TRBD1 or TRBD2 (5 bases each). V was trimmed by 8 bases and J by 2 bases, leaving 12 bases between them. There are 14 residues in the CDR3. Germline V CDR1 and CDR2: SNHLY, FYNNEI. The CDR3 spells CASRGPLNTGELFF. The CDR3 DNA reads TGTGCCAGCCGGGGACCTCTAAACACCGGGGAGCTGTTTTTT.

This chain links TRBV6-6 with TRBJ2-7; TRBD1 agrees at 7 bases. The CDR3 loop spans 16 amino acids. V lost 4 bases, J lost 0 bases, and 9 bases stayed unmatched. The germline CDR1 and CDR2 sequences are MNHNY and SVGAGI (reference sequence). CDR3: CASSSEDRSSSYEQYF. CDR3 nucleotides: TGTGCCAGCAGTTCTGAGGACAGGTCGAGCTCCTACGAGCAGTACTTC.